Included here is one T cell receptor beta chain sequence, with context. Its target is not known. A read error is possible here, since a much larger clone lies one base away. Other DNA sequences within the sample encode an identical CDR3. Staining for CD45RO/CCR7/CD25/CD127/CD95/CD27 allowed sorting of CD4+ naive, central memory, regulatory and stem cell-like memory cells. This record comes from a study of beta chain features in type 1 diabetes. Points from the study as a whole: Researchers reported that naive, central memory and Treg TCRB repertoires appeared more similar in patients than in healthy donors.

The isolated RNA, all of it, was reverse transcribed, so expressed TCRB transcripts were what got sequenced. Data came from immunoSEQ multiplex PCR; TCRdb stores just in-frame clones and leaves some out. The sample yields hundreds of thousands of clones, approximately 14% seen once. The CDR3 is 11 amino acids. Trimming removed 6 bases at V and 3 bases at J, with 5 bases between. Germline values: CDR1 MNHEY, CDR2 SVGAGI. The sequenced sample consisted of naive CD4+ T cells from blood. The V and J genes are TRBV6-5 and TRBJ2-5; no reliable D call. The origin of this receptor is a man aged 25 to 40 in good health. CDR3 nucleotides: TGTGCCAGCAGCCTAGAAGAGACCCAGTACTTC. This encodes CASSLEETQYF.